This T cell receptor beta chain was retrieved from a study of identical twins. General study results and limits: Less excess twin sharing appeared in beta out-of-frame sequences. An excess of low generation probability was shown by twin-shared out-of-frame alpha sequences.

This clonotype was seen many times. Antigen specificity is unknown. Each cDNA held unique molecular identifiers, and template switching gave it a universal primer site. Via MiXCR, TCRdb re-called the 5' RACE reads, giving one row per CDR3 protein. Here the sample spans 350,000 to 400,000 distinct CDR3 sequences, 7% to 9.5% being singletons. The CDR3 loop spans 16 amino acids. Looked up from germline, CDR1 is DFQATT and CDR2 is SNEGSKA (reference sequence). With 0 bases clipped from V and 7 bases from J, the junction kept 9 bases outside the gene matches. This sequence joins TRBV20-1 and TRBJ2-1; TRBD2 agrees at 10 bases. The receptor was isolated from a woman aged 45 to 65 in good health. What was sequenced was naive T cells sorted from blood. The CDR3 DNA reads TGCAGTGCTAGAGATATGAGCGGGAGGGGGAGAAATGAGCAGTTCTTC. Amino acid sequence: CSARDMSGRGRNEQFF.